Listed here are 6 T cell receptor beta chains from one sample, sequenced in a study of blood T cell repertoires in COVID-19 (TCRdb year 2020). Library generation was performed with the immunoSEQ multiplex PCR assay. In TCRdb, the immuneACCESS table is reduced to in-frame sequences with V and J assigned. These tables do not hold every clone; where another copy was compared, an unresolved V gene accounts for under half, and the others remain unexplained. In all, the sample holds around 390,000 clones, and more than 75% of those were seen once. Together, the top ten hold 10% of the sample. Sequencing was carried out using PBMCs or T cells enriched from blood (not recorded which). These receptors were obtained from a woman in her forties or fifties who had recovered from COVID-19.

The V call is TRBV9, the J call TRBJ1-1, with TRBD1 as a possible D gene (5 bases). The CDR3 length is 13 residues. With 1 base removed from V and 3 bases from J, the gap between germline ends came to 7 bases. Per the germline V gene, CDR1 is SGDLS and CDR2 is YYNGEE. CDR3 coding DNA: TGTGCCAGCAGCGTACAGGGCCACACTGAAGCTTTCTTT. Protein product: CASSVQGHTEAFF.

The V gene is TRBV20-1, the J gene TRBJ1-2; D uncertain. The germline gives CDR1 DFQATT, CDR2 SNEGSKA (reference sequence). The germline V and J ends were trimmed by 3 bases and 0 bases, with 11 bases remaining between them. This CDR3 is 14 amino acids long. The CDR3 loop is CSASQAGTNYGYTF. DNA for the CDR3: TGCAGTGCTAGTCAGGCAGGAACTAACTATGGCTACACCTTC.

V usage is TRBV6-5 and J usage is TRBJ1-2, with 10 positions matching TRBD1. Per the germline V gene, CDR1 is MNHEY and CDR2 is SVGAGI. The CDR3 spans 16 residues. Germline trimming cut 0 bases from V and 8 bases from J; bases unmatched to any gene: 9. Here the CDR3 reads CASSYSGTGDATGYTF. CDR3 sequence (DNA): TGTGCCAGCAGTTACTCCGGGACAGGGGATGCCACAGGCTACACCTTC.

This rearrangement joins TRBV5-1 to TRBJ1-1; a possible D gene is TRBD1 (6 bases). Germline V CDR1 and CDR2: SGHRS, YFSETQ. The CDR3 spans 18 residues. V lost 4 bases and J lost 0, with 22 bases in between. The CDR3 protein is CASSPGGQGRKMNTEAFF. Written as DNA, the CDR3 is TGCGCCAGCAGCCCGGGGGGGCAGGGCCGAAAGATGAACACTGAAGCTTTCTTT.

V usage is TRBV3-1 (or the pseudogene TRBV3-2) and J usage is TRBJ2-6; D might be TRBD2 (5 bases). Germline CDR1 LGHDT, CDR2 YNNKEL (reference sequence). The CDR3 totals 15 residues. V was cut by 4 bases and J by 2 bases, with 9 bases left in between. DNA for the CDR3: TGTGCCAGCAGCCCCCACGGGGCTGGGGCCAACGTCCTGACTTTC. Its protein is CASSPHGAGANVLTF.

This clone came up a few times. The chain recombines TRBV30 with TRBJ1-2; weak D call: TRBD1 (6 bases). The CDR3 contains 16 residues. The ends were cut back, 3 bases at V and 3 bases at J, with 20 bases in the middle. In germline, CDR1 is GTSNPN, CDR2 SVGIG (reference sequence). The CDR3 DNA sequence: TGTGCCTGGAGCCCAGGGGCCTTCTCCCACTACTATGGCTACACCTTC. Translated: CAWSPGAFSHYYGYTF.